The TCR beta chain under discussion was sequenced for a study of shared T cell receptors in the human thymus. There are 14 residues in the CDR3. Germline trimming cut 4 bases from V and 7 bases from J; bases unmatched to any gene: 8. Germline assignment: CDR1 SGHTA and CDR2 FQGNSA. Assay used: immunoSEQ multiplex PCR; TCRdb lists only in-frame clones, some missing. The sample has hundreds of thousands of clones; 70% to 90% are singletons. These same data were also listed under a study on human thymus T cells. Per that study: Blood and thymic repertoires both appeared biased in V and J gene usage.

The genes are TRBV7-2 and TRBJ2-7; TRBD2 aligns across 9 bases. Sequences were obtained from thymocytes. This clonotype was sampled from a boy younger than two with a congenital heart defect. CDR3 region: CASSSLAGEGEQYF. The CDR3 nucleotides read TGTGCCAGCAGCTCCTTAGCGGGAGAGGGGGAGCAGTACTTC.